This T cell receptor (beta chain) comes out of a study of T cell responses to AZD1222 COVID-19 vaccine. Generated by immunoSEQ multiplex PCR, the TCRdb table keeps only in-frame clones and is missing some. Among some 140,000 clones listed, under 95% were seen once. This TCR was sampled from an adult in good health. The source was peripheral blood, collected on day 0 of AZD1222 vaccination.

The CDR3 reads CSVDTGLAGRETQYF. The DNA of the CDR3 is TGCAGCGTTGATACGGGACTAGCGGGAAGGGAGACCCAGTACTTC. The chain has TRBV29-1 and TRBJ2-5; 13 positions agree with TRBD2. Germline V lookup: CDR1 SQVTM, CDR2 ANQGSEA. CDR3 length: 15 residues. V lost 3 bases and J lost 5; bases outside the gene matches: 6.